Shown below are 17 T cell receptor beta chains from a single sample sequenced in a study of blood T cell repertoires in COVID-19. Only in-frame clones appear in the TCRdb table, and some are missing; sequencing was by immunoSEQ multiplex PCR. The sample holds some 140,000 clones, less than 90% seen once. The sample comprised PBMCs or T cells enriched from blood (not recorded which). The receptors were gathered from a man aged 40-55 years with acute COVID-19.

There are a few counts of this clone. This chain connects TRBV28 to TRBJ1-5; D remains unclear. Trimming took 8 bases from V and 4 from J, leaving 9 bases between them. There are 12 residues in the CDR3. The germline CDR1 and CDR2 sequences are MDHEN and SYDVKM. Here the CDR3 DNA reads TGTGCCAGCCGATCTATGAATCAGCCCCAGCATTTT. Translating it yields CASRSMNQPQHF.

Of note for this clone: This sample also contains other DNA sequences that code for the same CDR3. The V gene is TRBV20-1, the J gene TRBJ2-7; TRBD2 is a possible D gene (6 bases). V shed 5 bases and J shed 3 bases, with 8 bases lying between them. The CDR3 runs to 11 residues. From germline, CDR1 is DFQATT and CDR2 SNEGSKA (reference sequence). The CDR3 DNA reads TGCAGTGCTTCGCGGGGCTACGAGCAGTACTTC. Translation: CSASRGYEQYF.

The DNA for the CDR3 is TGCGCCAGCAGCCCGAGACAGGGTGCGGATTCACCCCTCCACTTT. Protein sequence: CASSPRQGADSPLHF. The chain combines TRBV5-1 with TRBJ1-6; 7 bases are a match to TRBD1. With V trimmed by 4 bases and J by 8 bases, 9 bases remained unmatched. The germline V gene encodes CDR1 SGHRS and CDR2 YFSETQ. The CDR3 length is 15 residues. Drawing the rest from reference TRBV5-1 and TRBJ1-6, the complete variable domain is KAGVTQTPRYLIKTRGQQVTLSCSPISGHRSVSWYQQTPGQGLQFLFEYFSETQRNKGNFPGRFSGRQFSNSRSEMNVSTLELGDSALYLCASSPRQGADSPLHFGNGTRLTVT.

Remarks on this clone: One end of the junction is discordant with germline, which a read error may explain. Here the CDR3 DNA reads TGTGCCAGAAGCGCGGGGACTAGCGAGTGGCACTTC. It is translated as CARSAGTSEWHF. This chain uses TRBV5-3 with TRBJ2-5, with 10 bases matching TRBD2. TRBV5-3 is an ORF, with its function uncertain. CDR3 length equals 12 residues.

V gene TRBV19 combines with J gene TRBJ2-2; TRBD1 aligns across 7 bases. In germline, CDR1 is LNHDA, CDR2 SQIVND (reference sequence). The CDR3 runs 15 residues. J was trimmed by 6 bases and V by 10 bases; bases with no gene match: 14. The CDR3 DNA reads TGTGCCACCAAAGGGGGCGCTGGCCGAGCCGGGGAGCTGTTTTTT. This sequence encodes CATKGGAGRAGELFF.

The chain links TRBV27 to TRBJ2-3; D is unresolved. The CDR3 extends over 13 amino acids. From germline, CDR1 is MNHEY and CDR2 SMNVEV (reference sequence). Trimming removed 6 bases from V and 2 bases from J, with 9 bases in between. The CDR3 nucleotides are TGTGCCAGCAGGAGTACTGCCACAGATACGCAGTATTTT. This encodes CASRSTATDTQYF.

V usage is TRBV30 and J usage is TRBJ1-2, with no clear D. Germline CDR1 and CDR2: GTSNPN and SVGIG (reference sequence). The CDR3 has 12 amino acids. V was cut by 3 bases and J by 8 bases, with 13 bases left in between. This chain's CDR3 is CAWRLQAQGYTF. DNA for the CDR3: TGTGCCTGGAGGCTCCAGGCCCAAGGCTACACCTTC.

The CDR3 DNA sequence: TGTGCCAGCAGCTTTTCGGGACAGATTAATTCACCCCTCCACTTT. Protein: CASSFSGQINSPLHF. The J gene is TRBJ1-6, the V gene TRBV5-4; 7 positions match TRBD1. V dropped 2 bases and J dropped 6; count of bases not matched to a gene: 5. CDR1 is SGHNT, CDR2 YYREEE, per germline (reference sequence). CDR3 length equals 15 residues.

The V call is TRBV2, the J call TRBJ1-4, with D perhaps matching TRBD1 (5 bases). Germline CDR1 reads SNHLY; CDR2 reads FYNNEI. Trimming took 2 bases from V and 8 from J, leaving 12 bases between them. The CDR3 spans 14 residues. The CDR3, as DNA: TGTGCCAGCAGTGAATCGGCAGGGCGGGAAAAACTGTTTTTT. This codes for CASSESAGREKLFF.

The chain joins TRBV10-1 to TRBJ2-7; 8 positions match TRBD2. The CDR3 consists of 16 residues. Germline V gives CDR1 WNHNN, CDR2 SYGVQD (reference sequence). J was trimmed by 2 bases and V by 5 bases; bases with no gene match: 11. CDR3 DNA sequence: TGCGCCAGCAGTTCTCTCCGGGAGGGGTTCACCTACGAGCAGTACTTC. Translated: CASSSLREGFTYEQYF.

The J gene is TRBJ1-1, the V gene TRBV19; 8 nucleotides match TRBD1. Germline values: CDR1 LNHDA, CDR2 SQIVND (reference sequence). The CDR3 extends over 13 amino acids. Trimming took 2 bases from V and 5 from J; bases not matched to a gene: 1. The CDR3 DNA is TGTGCCAGTAGTATACGGGACAGGACTGAAGCTTTCTTT. Protein product: CASSIRDRTEAFF.

The chain joins TRBV5-1 to TRBJ2-2; weak D call: TRBD2 (5 bases). The length of the CDR3 is 16 residues. CDR1 is SGHRS, CDR2 YFSETQ, per germline. V lost 0 bases and J lost 3, with 12 bases in between. The CDR3 loop reads CASSLAEGLHTGELFF. CDR3 coding DNA: TGCGCCAGCAGCTTGGCCGAGGGTCTCCACACCGGGGAGCTGTTTTTT.

This clone was observed once. The genes are TRBV7-2 and TRBJ1-4, with a tentative D call TRBD1 (5 bases). CDR1 and CDR2 from the germline V gene are SGHTA and FQGNSA. Trimming took off 4 bases at V and 1 base at J, with 13 bases between the two ends. There are 16 residues in the CDR3. In DNA form, the CDR3 reads TGTGCCAGCAGCTCCGGGACTCTTCTAACTAATGAAAAACTGTTTTTT. Amino acids: CASSSGTLLTNEKLFF.

This chain links TRBV2 with TRBJ1-2; tentative D call: TRBD1 (6 bases). From germline, CDR1 is SNHLY and CDR2 FYNNEI. This CDR3 region has 14 residues. Trimming removed 4 bases from V and 2 bases from J, with 11 bases in between. In nucleotides, the CDR3 is TGTGCCAGCAGTGGGGCAGGGGTAAACTATGGCTACACCTTC. Its translation: CASSGAGVNYGYTF.

The chain couples TRBV28 to TRBJ1-5, with a tentative D call TRBD1 (6 bases). This CDR3 spans 18 amino acids. Germline V gene sequence: CDR1 MDHEN, CDR2 SYDVKM. Trimming removed 4 bases from V and 1 base from J, with 20 bases in between. CDR3 residues: CASSSRRTDSSSNQPQHF. As DNA, the CDR3 is TGTGCCAGCAGTTCCCGTCGGACAGATTCCTCGAGCAATCAGCCCCAGCATTTT.

As for this clone: Other nucleotide sequences from this sample produce the same CDR3. This chain uses TRBV30 with TRBJ1-3; unclear D gene. V shed 4 bases and J shed 0 bases, with 10 bases lying between them. The CDR3 runs to 14 residues. CDR1 GTSNPN and CDR2 SVGIG come from the germline V gene (reference sequence). CDR3 amino acids: CAWKRDNSGNTIYF. In DNA form, the CDR3 reads TGTGCCTGGAAGAGGGATAACTCTGGAAACACCATATATTTT.

This sequence joins TRBV28 and TRBJ1-2; D might be TRBD1 (5 bases). The ends were cut back, 2 bases at V and 5 bases at J, with 12 bases in the middle. Germline V gene sequence: CDR1 MDHEN, CDR2 SYDVKM. The CDR3 contains 14 residues. The CDR3 reads CASSLDSRAYGYTF. CDR3 DNA: TGTGCCAGCAGTTTAGATAGCAGGGCTTATGGCTACACCTTC.